This T cell receptor (beta chain) was recovered during a study of shared clonotypes between healthy human individuals. Study-wide findings and caveats: Some clonotypes were shared by all four sorted-subset donors, while others were not shared. The non-shared ones had lower generation probabilities than the shared ones.

Recent acute infections and vaccinations were absent in the healthy HIV-negative adult donors. The CDR3 is 17 residues long. CDR1 MGHRA and CDR2 YSYEKL come from the germline V gene. V lost 2 bases, J lost 3 bases, and 12 bases stayed unmatched. At a deep level, the assay was run. The method was immunoSEQ multiplex PCR; TCRdb's version includes in-frame clones alone and lacks a portion of them. The sample includes more than 400,000 clones, roughly 95% of them seen just once. Concerning this clone itself: Its antigen is not identified.

Sequencing input: naive CD4+ T cells sorted from blood. Described subset: CD45RA+ positively selected. This receptor was obtained from a woman under 40 in good health. This chain joins TRBV4-1 and TRBJ2-5; TRBD1 matches 7 bases. CDR3 in DNA: TGCGCCAGCAGCCAACCGGGACAGCAGCTAACCGAAGAGACCCAGTACTTC. This sequence encodes CASSQPGQQLTEETQYF.